This T cell receptor (beta chain) was retrieved from a study of vaccination effects on CD4 cells after COVID-19. With 7 bases clipped from V and 10 bases from J, the junction kept 6 bases outside the gene matches. The germline CDR1 and CDR2 sequences are LGHDT and YNNKEL (reference sequence). The CDR3 covers 14 residues. Antigen-specific CD4+ T cells were expanded (with viral peptide pools) by the ViraFEST assay ahead of sequencing. Subsequent to approximately 9 days of culture, CD4+ T cells were isolated. Each participant was administered two doses of either the BNT162b2 or the mRNA-1273 vaccine. Assay used: immunoSEQ multiplex PCR; TCRdb lists only in-frame clones, some missing. Of 25,000 to 30,000 clones in the sample, around 67% were seen once. There are a few counts of this clone. Its target is unknown.

This specimen was CD4+ T cells from PBMCs cultured with HCoV-NL63 spike peptides, taken after COVID-19 vaccination. V usage is TRBV3-1 (or the pseudogene TRBV3-2) and J usage is TRBJ2-1; 14 positions agree with TRBD2. This clonotype originated in a human donor who received a COVID-19 vaccine. In nucleotides, the CDR3 is TGTGCCAGCACCGGGACTAGCGGGAGTTCCGAGCAGTTCTTC. Its translation: CASTGTSGSSEQFF.